These 22 T cell receptor beta chains were all obtained from the same sample, sequenced in a study of blood T cell repertoires in COVID-19 (dated by TCRdb to 2019 to 2021). Preparation of the library involved the immunoSEQ multiplex PCR assay. This immuneACCESS table, as held by TCRdb, lists in-frame sequences with V and J called but not all clones. Of the missing ones, under half trace to an unresolved V gene in checked studies; the others have no known cause. The table for this sample lists around 100,000 clones; about 88% of them were counted only once. The biggest ten clones account for 6.5% to 10% of the sample. Material for sequencing was peripheral blood. The source of these receptors is a woman in her 70s who had recovered from COVID-19.

The V gene is TRBV5-4, the J gene TRBJ2-7; 7 bases are a match to TRBD2. The V segment lost 3 bases and the J segment 2 bases; nucleotides outside the gene matches: 11. Germline CDR1 is SGHNT and CDR2 is YYREEE (reference sequence). This CDR3 has 16 residues. The CDR3 region has the DNA TGTGCCAGCAGCTCTCAGAAACTAGCGAGCACCTACGAGCAGTACTTC. This translates into CASSSQKLASTYEQYF.

The chain has TRBV3-1 (or the pseudogene TRBV3-2) and TRBJ1-4; D possibly corresponds to TRBD1 (5 bases). Trimming shortened V by 4 bases and J by 1 base, and 16 bases separated the two germline ends. CDR3 length: 17 amino acids. Germline CDR1 is LGHDT and CDR2 is YNNKEL (reference sequence). Here the CDR3 DNA reads TGTGCCAGCAGCCTCTCTTGGGGAGGGGAAACTAATGAAAAACTGTTTTTT. Protein product: CASSLSWGGETNEKLFF.

The chain employs TRBV5-1 and TRBJ2-5; 9 bases match TRBD2. The CDR3 covers 15 residues. V lost 1 base and J lost 4; bases outside the gene matches: 5. Germline CDR1 SGHRS, CDR2 YFSETQ. CDR3 nucleotide sequence: TGCGCCAGCAGCTTGCTTGCGGGAGGGCGAGAGACCCAGTACTTC. Its translation is CASSLLAGGRETQYF.

The chain links TRBV6-6 to TRBJ2-2; D may be TRBD2 (7 bases). V lost 7 bases and J lost 4, with 19 bases in between. The CDR3 consists of 16 residues. Germline-derived CDR1 and CDR2 are MNHNY and SVGAGI (reference sequence). CDR3 sequence (DNA): TGTGCCAGCAAACCCCGGGGGGCCTCAAGCACCGGGGAGCTGTTTTTT. This sequence encodes CASKPRGASSTGELFF.

The chain joins TRBV5-1 to TRBJ2-5; 10 positions match TRBD2. The CDR3 is made up of 15 amino acids. V was clipped by 2 bases and J by 5 bases; unmatched bases: 6. Germline assignment: CDR1 SGHRS and CDR2 YFSETQ. The CDR3 protein is CASSFIGTSEETQYF. CDR3 nucleotide sequence: TGCGCCAGCAGCTTTATCGGGACTAGCGAGGAGACCCAGTACTTC.

The J gene is TRBJ1-4, the V gene TRBV4-3; 9 nucleotides agree with TRBD1. J was trimmed by 3 bases and V by 3 bases; bases with no gene match: 5. Germline-derived CDR1 and CDR2 are LGHNA and YSLEER. CDR3 length: 16 amino acids. The CDR3 is CASSQPDRGANEKLFF. In DNA, the CDR3 is TGCGCCAGCAGCCAGCCTGACAGGGGGGCTAATGAAAAACTGTTTTTT.

The chain is built from TRBV7-8 and TRBJ2-1, with D perhaps TRBD2 (6 bases). This CDR3 spans 14 amino acids. CDR1 and CDR2 from the germline V gene are SGHVS and FQNEAQ. Trimming left V 8 bases short and J 5 bases short, with 16 bases between. CDR3 DNA sequence: TGTGCCAGCGGAACCTGGGACTCTAACAATGAGCAGTTCTTC. As protein: CASGTWDSNNEQFF.

The rearrangement uses TRBV6-5 and TRBJ2-2; D uncertain. The germline V gene has CDR1 MNHEY and CDR2 SVGAGI. The ends were cut back, 2 bases at V and 5 bases at J, with 9 bases in the middle. The length of the CDR3 is 14 residues. The CDR3 loop is CASSYTGDTGELFF. The CDR3 region has the DNA TGTGCCAGCAGTTACACTGGAGATACCGGGGAGCTGTTTTTT.

The J gene is TRBJ2-3, the V gene TRBV5-1, with TRBD2 matching 10 bases. The CDR3 totals 16 residues. J lost 2 bases, V lost 4 bases, and 7 bases had no gene match. Germline-derived CDR1 and CDR2 are SGHRS and YFSETQ. CDR3 coding DNA: TGCGCCAGCAGCCTGGCTAGCGGGGGAGACACAGATACGCAGTATTTT. Translation: CASSLASGGDTDTQYF.

This chain uses TRBV7-9 with TRBJ2-1; 8 nucleotides align to TRBD2. The CDR3 has 17 residues. With V trimmed by 5 bases and J by 4 bases, 13 bases remained unmatched. Germline loops: CDR1 SEHNR, CDR2 FQNEAQ (reference sequence). CDR3 nucleotide sequence: TGTGCCAGCAGCCCCAGGGGCGGGGGGACGATGTACAATGAGCAGTTCTTC. It encodes CASSPRGGGTMYNEQFF.

This chain uses TRBV11-1 with TRBJ1-6, with D perhaps TRBD1 (5 bases). CDR3 size: 12 residues. The V gene lost 5 bases and the J gene lost 7 bases, with 6 bases spanning the gap. Germline assignment: CDR1 SGHAT and CDR2 FQDESV (reference sequence). Written as DNA, the CDR3 is TGTGCCAGCAGCCACAGGAATTCACCCCTCCACTTT. It specifies CASSHRNSPLHF.

This rearrangement joins TRBV5-1 to TRBJ2-5; D is possibly TRBD2 (6 bases). Trimming removed 0 bases at V and 5 bases at J, with 8 bases between. Germline lookup yields CDR1 SGHRS and CDR2 YFSETQ. There are 13 residues in the CDR3. CDR3 DNA sequence: TGCGCCAGCAGCTTGGGGGCGGGGGAGACCCAGTACTTC. It codes for CASSLGAGETQYF.

This chain joins TRBV7-2 and TRBJ2-5, with 9 bases lining up with TRBD1. The CDR3 runs to 14 residues. In germline, CDR1 is SGHTA, CDR2 FQGNSA. Germline trimming cut 7 bases from V and 5 bases from J; bases unmatched to any gene: 8. The CDR3 spells CASTRTGAFETQYF. CDR3 bases: TGTGCCAGCACCCGGACAGGGGCGTTCGAGACCCAGTACTTC.

This chain joins TRBV2 and TRBJ2-1; D possibly corresponds to TRBD1 (5 bases). The CDR3 runs 16 residues. The germline V and J ends were trimmed by 10 bases and 4 bases, with 23 bases remaining between them. Germline CDR1 reads SNHLY; CDR2 reads FYNNEI. The DNA for the CDR3 is TGTGCCACCAAGAAGGGGAATACCGCCCCTTACAATGAGCAGTTCTTC. Protein product: CATKKGNTAPYNEQFF.

The chain carries TRBV28 and TRBJ1-1; 7 bases align to TRBD1. Germline CDR1 MDHEN, CDR2 SYDVKM. V lost 3 bases, J lost 7 bases, and 11 bases stayed unmatched. The CDR3 sequence is 15 residues long. The CDR3 loop reads CASSFSWDSDREAFF. The CDR3 nucleotides are TGTGCCAGCAGTTTTTCCTGGGACAGCGACCGTGAAGCTTTCTTT.

V and J are TRBV2 and TRBJ2-1; D is undetermined. Germline CDR1 SNHLY, CDR2 FYNNEI. The CDR3 runs 14 residues. Trimming removed 7 bases from V and 1 base from J, with 11 bases in between. The CDR3 is CASMVSASYNEQFF. CDR3 nucleotides: TGTGCCAGCATGGTCAGCGCGTCCTACAATGAGCAGTTCTTC.

The chain employs TRBV15 and TRBJ2-7; TRBD2 agrees at 10 bases. V lost 0 bases to trimming and J lost 4 bases; unmatched junction nucleotides: 9. The CDR3 covers 17 residues. From germline, CDR1 is LNHNV and CDR2 YYDKDF (reference sequence). CDR3 protein: CATSRDLASGSRYEQYF. Written as DNA, the CDR3 is TGTGCCACCAGCAGAGATTTGGCTAGCGGGAGCCGGTACGAGCAGTACTTC.

This clone occurred once. The chain uses TRBV27 and TRBJ1-1; TRBD1 aligns across 7 bases. Germline lookup yields CDR1 MNHEY and CDR2 SMNVEV (reference sequence). V shed 5 bases and J 3 bases; nucleotides not matched to a gene: 9. This CDR3 region has 15 residues. The CDR3 loop reads CASSPGTVPDTEAFF. The DNA for the CDR3 is TGTGCCAGCAGTCCCGGGACAGTTCCAGACACTGAAGCTTTCTTT.

With respect to this clone: Without the conserved terminal phenylalanine or tryptophan, this CDR3 likely stems from a read error. No DNA is shown, since the ends of the CDR3 on it are uncertain; the CDR3 is the one TCRdb lists. V gene TRBV27 combines with J gene TRBJ1-3. The CDR3 has 12 residues if both end residues are counted. Germline CDR1 and CDR2: MNHEY and SMNVEV (reference sequence). CDR3 residues: CASSLGMRAPRE.

With respect to this clone: Other nucleotide sequences from this sample produce the same CDR3. This chain uses TRBV28 with TRBJ2-7, with D possibly TRBD2 on 6 matching bases. V lost 3 bases, J lost 3 bases, and 6 bases lay in between. Germline CDR1 MDHEN, CDR2 SYDVKM. The CDR3 contains 12 residues. The CDR3 region is CASSLGGYEQYF. CDR3 sequence (DNA): TGTGCCAGCAGTTTGGGGGGCTACGAGCAGTACTTC.

The table lists this clone with a few counts. The rearrangement uses TRBV28 and TRBJ1-2; the match to TRBD1 covers 8 bases. CDR1 and CDR2 from the germline V gene are MDHEN and SYDVKM. The CDR3 spans 13 residues. J was trimmed by 7 bases and V by 3 bases; bases with no gene match: 4. CDR3 coding DNA: TGTGCCAGCAGTTTGTTCGGACAGGGTGGCTACACCTTC. It yields the protein CASSLFGQGGYTF.

This clone was detected only once. The rearrangement links TRBV2 to TRBJ2-1; 7 bases align to TRBD1. V lost 6 bases to trimming and J lost 0 bases; unmatched junction nucleotides: 2. Germline CDR1 is SNHLY and CDR2 is FYNNEI. This CDR3 is 14 amino acids long. The CDR3 DNA follows: TGTGCCAGCAGCAGGGACAGCTCCTACAATGAGCAGTTCTTC. Translation: CASSRDSSYNEQFF.